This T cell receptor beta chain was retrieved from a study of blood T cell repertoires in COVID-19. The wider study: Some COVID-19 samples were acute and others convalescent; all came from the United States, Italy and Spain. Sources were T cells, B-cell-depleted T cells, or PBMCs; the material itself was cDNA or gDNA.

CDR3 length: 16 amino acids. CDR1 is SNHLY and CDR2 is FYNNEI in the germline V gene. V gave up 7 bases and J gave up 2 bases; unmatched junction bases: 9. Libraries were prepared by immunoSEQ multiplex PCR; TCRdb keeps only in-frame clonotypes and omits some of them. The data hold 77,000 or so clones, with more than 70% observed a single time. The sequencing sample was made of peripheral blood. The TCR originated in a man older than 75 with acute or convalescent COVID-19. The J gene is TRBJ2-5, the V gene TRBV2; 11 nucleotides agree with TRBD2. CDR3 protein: CASTPGASGGQETQYF. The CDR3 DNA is TGTGCCAGCACCCCTGGGGCTAGCGGGGGGCAAGAGACCCAGTACTTC. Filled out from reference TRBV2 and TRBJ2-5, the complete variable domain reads EPEVTQTPSHQVTQMGQEVILRCVPISNHLYFYWYRQILGQKVEFLVSFYNNEISEKSEIFDDQFSVERPDGSNFTLKIRSTKLEDSAMYFCASTPGASGGQETQYFGPGTRLLVL.